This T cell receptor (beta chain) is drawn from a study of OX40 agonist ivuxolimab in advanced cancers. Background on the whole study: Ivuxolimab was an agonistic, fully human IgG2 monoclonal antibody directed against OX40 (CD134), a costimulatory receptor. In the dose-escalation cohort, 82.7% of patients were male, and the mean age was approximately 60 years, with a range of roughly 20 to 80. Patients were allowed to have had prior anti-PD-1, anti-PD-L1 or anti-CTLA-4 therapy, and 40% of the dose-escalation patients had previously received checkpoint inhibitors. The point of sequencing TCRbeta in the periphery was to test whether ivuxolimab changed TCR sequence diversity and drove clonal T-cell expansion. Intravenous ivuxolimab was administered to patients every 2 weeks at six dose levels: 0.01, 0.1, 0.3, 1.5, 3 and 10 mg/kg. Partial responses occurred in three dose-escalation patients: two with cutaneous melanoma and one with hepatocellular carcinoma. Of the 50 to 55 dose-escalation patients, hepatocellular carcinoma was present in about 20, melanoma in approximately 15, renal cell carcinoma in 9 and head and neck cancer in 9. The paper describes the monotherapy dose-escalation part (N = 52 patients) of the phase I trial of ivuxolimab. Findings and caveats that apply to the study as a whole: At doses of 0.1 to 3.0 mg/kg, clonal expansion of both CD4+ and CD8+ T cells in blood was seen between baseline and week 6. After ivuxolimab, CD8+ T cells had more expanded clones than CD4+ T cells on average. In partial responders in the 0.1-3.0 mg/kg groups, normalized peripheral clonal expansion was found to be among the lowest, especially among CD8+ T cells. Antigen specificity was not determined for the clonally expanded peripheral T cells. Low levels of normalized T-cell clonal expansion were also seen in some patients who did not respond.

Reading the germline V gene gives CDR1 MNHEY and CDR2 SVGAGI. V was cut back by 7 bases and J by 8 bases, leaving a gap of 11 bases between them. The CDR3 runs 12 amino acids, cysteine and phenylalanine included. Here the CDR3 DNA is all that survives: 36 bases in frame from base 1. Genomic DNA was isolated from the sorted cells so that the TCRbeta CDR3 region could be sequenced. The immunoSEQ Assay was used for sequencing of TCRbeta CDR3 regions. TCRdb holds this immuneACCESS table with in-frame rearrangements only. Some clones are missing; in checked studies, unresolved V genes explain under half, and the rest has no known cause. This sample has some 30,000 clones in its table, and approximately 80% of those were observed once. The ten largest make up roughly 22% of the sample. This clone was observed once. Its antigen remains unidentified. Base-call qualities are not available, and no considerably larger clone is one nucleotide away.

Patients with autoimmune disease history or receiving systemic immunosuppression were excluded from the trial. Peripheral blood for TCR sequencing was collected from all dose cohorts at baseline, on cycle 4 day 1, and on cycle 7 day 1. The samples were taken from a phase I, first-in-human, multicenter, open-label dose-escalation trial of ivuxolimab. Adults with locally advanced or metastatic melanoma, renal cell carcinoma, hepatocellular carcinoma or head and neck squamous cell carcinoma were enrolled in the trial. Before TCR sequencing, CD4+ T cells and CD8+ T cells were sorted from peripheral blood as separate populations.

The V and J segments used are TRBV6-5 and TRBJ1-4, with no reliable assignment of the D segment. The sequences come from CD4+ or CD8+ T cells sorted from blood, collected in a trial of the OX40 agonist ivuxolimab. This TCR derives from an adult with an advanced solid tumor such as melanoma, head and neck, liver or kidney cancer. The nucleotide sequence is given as TGTGCCAGCATGGTCGGAGGGGAAAAACTGTTTTTT. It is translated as CASMVGGEKLFF.